This passage covers 6 T cell receptor beta chains from one sample sequenced in a study of Graves' ophthalmopathy and Graves' hyperthyroidism. The TCR beta CDR3 regions underwent amplification from RNA transcripts. A first-round RT-PCR used HTBI primers, followed by a second-round multiplex PCR. TCRdb itself ran the multiplex PCR reads through MiXCR, one entry per CDR3 protein. The data contain some 380,000 distinct CDR3 sequences, roughly 14% of them singletons. The sequenced sample consisted of peripheral blood. Receptors were obtained from a woman between 18 and 29 years old with stable Graves' hyperthyroidism.

This clonotype was counted ten times or more. The chain employs TRBV24-1 and TRBJ2-2; unclear D gene. The germline V gene encodes CDR1 KGHDR and CDR2 SFDVKD. V lost 4 bases, J lost 8 bases, and 7 bases lay in between. This CDR3 contains 12 residues. The CDR3 nucleotides read TGTGCCACCAGTGACCCCCAGGGGGAGCTGTTTTTT. This translates into CATSDPQGELFF.

Ten or more counts support this clonotype. The chain employs TRBV7-3 and TRBJ1-2; D is uncertain. Between the trimmed V and J ends, which lost 7 bases and 1 base, there was a span of 19 bases. CDR1 and CDR2 from the germline V gene are SGHTA and FQGTGA. The CDR3 sequence is 16 residues long. For the CDR3, the DNA is TGTGCCAGCAACCCAGAAGTATGGCGGGATAACTATGGCTACACCTTC. This gives the protein CASNPEVWRDNYGYTF.

This clonotype was picked up many times. The CDR3 is CASSYSVWESDTEAFF. In DNA, the CDR3 is TGTGCCAGCAGTTACTCTGTATGGGAGAGCGACACTGAAGCTTTCTTT. The genes are TRBV6-2 or TRBV6-3 and TRBJ1-1, with unresolved D. The CDR3 has 16 amino acids. V lost 0 bases to trimming and J lost 3 bases, with 14 bases between them. The germline CDR1 and CDR2 sequences are MNHEY and SVGEGT.

This clonotype came up many times. Relative to the germline gene, one junction end is altered; a read error may explain this. V and J are TRBV19 and TRBJ2-4; TRBD1 agrees at 10 bases. This CDR3 comprises 16 residues. The germline CDR1 and CDR2 sequences are LNHDA and SQIVND (reference sequence). The CDR3 nucleotides read TGTGCCAGTAGTATCCCCGGACAGGGGGTGGGGAACATTAAGTACTTC. As protein: CASSIPGQGVGNIKYF.

This clonotype was seen ten or more times. The genes are TRBV25-1 and TRBJ1-6, with 8 bases lining up with TRBD1. V gave up 10 bases and J gave up 7 bases; unmatched junction bases: 12. The length of the CDR3 is 15 residues. Germline CDR1 is MGHDK and CDR2 is SYGVNS. CDR3 DNA: TGTGCCACTTCAACCCGAACAGGGGGGAATTCACCCCTCCACTTT. This translates into CATSTRTGGNSPLHF.

Concerning this clonotype itself: A read error may be the cause here, since a much bigger clone is one base away. This sequence joins TRBV2 and TRBJ1-2; D is possibly TRBD1 (6 bases). Germline CDR1 SNHLY, CDR2 FYNNEI. The length of the CDR3 is 13 residues. CDR3 bases: TGTGCCAGCGGTGATACCGGACAGAATGGCTACACCTTC. As protein: CASGDTGQNGYTF.